This is a list of T cell receptor beta chains from one sample in a study of Ad26.COV2.S vaccination and SARS-CoV-2 variants. The assay was immunoSEQ multiplex PCR, and TCRdb's table has in-frame clones only and misses some. In the table there are about 680,000 clones, more than 80% of which are singletons. The sequencing used peripheral blood, collected in a trial of Ad26.COV2.S vaccine versus placebo. The receptors shown here come from a person between 18 and 65 years old who received the Ad26.COV2.S COVID-19 vaccine or a placebo. CDR3s include the opening cysteine and the closing phenylalanine or tryptophan. D genes are given only for firm matches. Part of the rows lack a size; the others show once, few, many or a class for expanded clones.

v_gene,abundance,j_gene,d_gene,CDR3nt,CDR3aa
TRBV27,.,TRBJ2-1,TRBD2,TGTGCCAGCAGTCAAACTAGCGGGGGGGCCTACAATGAGCAGTTCTTC,CASSQTSGGAYNEQFF
TRBV27,.,TRBJ2-7,.,TGTGCCAGCAGTTTAAAGTGGGGCTACGAGCAGTACTTC,CASSLKWGYEQYF
TRBV13,.,TRBJ2-7,.,TGTGCCAGCAGCTTCCAGGAGTCCTACGAGCAGTACTTC,CASSFQESYEQYF
TRBV6-5,once,TRBJ1-2,TRBD1,TGTGCCAGTGGGACAGGGAGTGATAACTATGGCTACACCTTC,CASGTGSDNYGYTF
TRBV23-1,.,TRBJ1-5,.,TGCGCCAGCACCTCGACAGGACTGCGGCCCCAGCATTTT,CASTSTGLRPQHF
TRBV24-1,.,TRBJ2-3,.,TGTGCCACCAGCGGCCTCGGGCCCAATCCAGATACGCAGTATTTT,CATSGLGPNPDTQYF
TRBV19,.,TRBJ1-5,TRBD1,TGTGCCAGTAGTATAGATACCCCAGGGGGCAGCAATCAGCCCCAGCATTTT,CASSIDTPGGSNQPQHF
TRBV18,.,TRBJ2-1,.,TGTGCCAGCTCACCACTGACGGGCGGGGTCGCCTACAATGAGCAGTTCTTC,CASSPLTGGVAYNEQFF
TRBV30,.,TRBJ1-2,.,TGTGCCTGGAGTGACAGGGCAGGCGGCTACACCTTC,CAWSDRAGGYTF
TRBV18,once,TRBJ2-3,TRBD1,TGTGCCAGCTCACCGGACAGGGGGACAGATACGCAGTATTTT,CASSPDRGTDTQYF
TRBV7-2,.,TRBJ2-2,TRBD1,TGTGCCAGCAGCGCGTCAGGGGGCCTTTACACCGGGGAGCTGTTTTTT,CASSASGGLYTGELFF
TRBV3-1/TRBV3-2,.,TRBJ1-3,.,TGTGCCAGCAGCCGAGCGTGTGGGAGCTCTGGAAACACCATATATTTT,CASSRACGSSGNTIYF
TRBV5-1,.,TRBJ1-1,.,TGCGCCAGCAGCTTCGACACGCTAGGAACTGAAGCTTTCTTT,CASSFDTLGTEAFF
TRBV19,.,TRBJ2-5,.,TGTGCCAGTAGTATTGGACTCCACCAAGAGACCCAGTACTTC,CASSIGLHQETQYF
TRBV10-3,.,TRBJ2-6,TRBD2,TGTGCCATCAGTGAGTCGGGGGGGACTGGGGCCAACGTCCTGACTTTC,CAISESGGTGANVLTF
TRBV18,.,TRBJ2-2,.,TGTGCCAGCTCACCGCGGAAGATTCAACTTGTCGGGGAGCTGTTTTTT,CASSPRKIQLVGELFF
TRBV30,.,TRBJ2-7,.,TGTGCCTGGAGTAGGCGGCGAGACTACGAGCAGTACTTC,CAWSRRRDYEQYF
TRBV2,.,TRBJ1-1,.,TGTGCCAGCAAGGCGGAAATGAACACTGAAGCTTTCTTT,CASKAEMNTEAFF
TRBV5-1,.,TRBJ2-1,.,TGCGCCAGCAGCATAGTGGGAGTAAACTACAATGAGCAGTTCTTC,CASSIVGVNYNEQFF
TRBV7-2,.,TRBJ2-1,TRBD2,TGTGCCAGCAGCTTAGTAGGGACTAGCGGGAGGACCTACAATGAGCAGTTCTTC,CASSLVGTSGRTYNEQFF
TRBV4-3,once,TRBJ1-4,.,TGCGCCAGCAGCCAAGAGTACGGCAGGGGCAGTGAAAAACTGTTTTTT,CASSQEYGRGSEKLFF
TRBV5-1,.,TRBJ2-1,TRBD2,TGCGCCAGCAGCTCGATAGCGGGAGGGCCGGGCAATGAGCAGTTCTTC,CASSSIAGGPGNEQFF
TRBV24-1,.,TRBJ2-3,.,TGTGCCACCAGTGCCCCCTCGGGCCGATCAAGAGATACGCAGTATTTT,CATSAPSGRSRDTQYF
TRBV29-1,.,TRBJ2-3,TRBD2,TGCAGCGTTGAGGCCGCTAGCGGGCTCACAGATACGCAGTATTTT,CSVEAASGLTDTQYF
TRBV3-1/TRBV3-2,.,TRBJ1-1,TRBD1,TGTGCCAGCAGCAGGCCCACGGGACAGGGTGCTGAAGCTTTCTTT,CASSRPTGQGAEAFF
TRBV7-9,.,TRBJ2-7,TRBD1,TGTGCCAGCAGCAAAGGACAGGGGAACTACGAGCAGTACTTC,CASSKGQGNYEQYF
TRBV28,.,TRBJ2-5,.,TGTGCCAGCAGTTTAGGGGGACACCGGGGGGACCAGTACTTC,CASSLGGHRGDQYF
TRBV7-8,.,TRBJ1-4,.,TGTGCCAGCAGGTCTGAGACAGACAATGAAAAACTGTTTTTT,CASRSETDNEKLFF
TRBV3-1/TRBV3-2,once,TRBJ2-2,.,TGTGCCAGCAGCCAAGGTAGACCAGGGGAGCTGTTTTTT,CASSQGRPGELFF
TRBV29-1,few,TRBJ1-1,.,TGCAGCGTTGCGGGACGATTTGGCACTGAAGCTTTCTTT,CSVAGRFGTEAFF
TRBV11-1,.,TRBJ2-7,.,TGTGCCAGCAGCTTAGGTGGGGCGTCCTACGAGCAGTACTTC,CASSLGGASYEQYF
TRBV5-5,.,TRBJ1-2,TRBD1,TGTGCCAGCAGCTATACAGGGGGCAGGGGCTATGGCTACACCTTC,CASSYTGGRGYGYTF
TRBV2,.,TRBJ1-1,.,TGTGCCAGCAGTTTGGACCAGAACACTGAAGCTTTCTTT,CASSLDQNTEAFF
TRBV30,.,TRBJ1-6,TRBD1,TGTGCCTGGAGTCCGGACAGGGGGGATTCACCCCTCCACTTT,CAWSPDRGDSPLHF
TRBV4-1,once,TRBJ2-4,TRBD1,TGCGCCAGCAGCCACCCTACAGGGGTCGACAAAAACATTCAGTACTTC,CASSHPTGVDKNIQYF
TRBV6-5,once,TRBJ2-7,TRBD1,TGTGCCAGCAGTTACTTGGGACAGGGGGCCTACGAGCAGTACTTC,CASSYLGQGAYEQYF
TRBV19,.,TRBJ2-7,.,TGTGCCAGTAGTATAGGTCACGGTGGCGAGCAGTACTTC,CASSIGHGGEQYF
TRBV7-9,once,TRBJ2-3,.,TGTGCCAGCAGCTTAGTGTCAGGAAGGGCGACCACAGATACGCAGTATTTT,CASSLVSGRATTDTQYF
TRBV15,.,TRBJ2-5,TRBD2,TGTGCCACCAGCAGAGGCGGAGCGGGGGGGGTTGAGACCCAGTACTTC,CATSRGGAGGVETQYF
TRBV11-2,.,TRBJ1-2,.,TGTGCCAGCAGCCCAGGACGTTTTCTGCATGGCTACACCTTC,CASSPGRFLHGYTF
TRBV19,.,TRBJ2-5,.,TGTGCCAGTAGTGCAGGGGACGAGACCCAGTACTTC,CASSAGDETQYF
TRBV5-1,.,TRBJ2-3,.,TGCGCCAGCAGCTTGGAAGGACAGCACACAGATACGCAGTATTTT,CASSLEGQHTDTQYF
TRBV9,.,TRBJ2-2,TRBD2,TGTGCCAGCAGCCTAAGACTAGCGGGGGGCGAGACCGGGGAGCTGTTTTTT,CASSLRLAGGETGELFF
TRBV10-2,few,TRBJ1-6,.,TGCGCCAGCAATCCGGGCCCAGCCAATTCACCCCTCCACTTT,CASNPGPANSPLHF
TRBV29-1,.,TRBJ1-1,.,TGCAGCACCATATCGGGCAGAACTGAAGCTTTCTTT,CSTISGRTEAFF
TRBV11-2,.,TRBJ1-1,.,TGTGCCAGCAGCTTCCCACAGGGTTCGTCTTTCTTT,CASSFPQGSSFF
TRBV19,.,TRBJ2-6,.,TGTGCCAGTAGTAGGGCAGGAACCTCTGGGGCCAACGTCCTGACTTTC,CASSRAGTSGANVLTF
TRBV27,few,TRBJ2-3,.,TGTGCCAGCAGTTTAGGTAGTAGCGGTTACACAGATACGCAGTATTTT,CASSLGSSGYTDTQYF
TRBV5-1,.,TRBJ2-4,TRBD2,TGCGCCAGCAGCCCATTAGCGGGAGGAGCCAAAAACATTCAGTACTTC,CASSPLAGGAKNIQYF
TRBV9,.,TRBJ1-6,TRBD1,TGTGCCAGCAGCGCAAGGGGGCATGATAATTCACCCCTCCACTTT,CASSARGHDNSPLHF
TRBV21-1,.,TRBJ1-1,.,TGTGCCAGCAGCAAAGGACTCTTAAGGGACAGGGACCTGAACACTGAAGCTTTCTTT,CASSKGLLRDRDLNTEAFF
TRBV5-1,.,TRBJ1-3,.,TGCGCCAGCAGCTTAGCCGGGAGAAACACCATATATTTT,CASSLAGRNTIYF
TRBV5-6,once,TRBJ1-6,TRBD1,TGTGCCAGCAGCCGTGGACAGGGGGTCTATAATTCACCCCTCCACTTT,CASSRGQGVYNSPLHF
TRBV10-3,.,TRBJ2-7,.,TGTGCCATCAGTGTTGACTCGACCTACGAGCAGTACTTC,CAISVDSTYEQYF
TRBV24-1,.,TRBJ1-4,.,TGTGCCACCCGGGGGGGGATGGGTGAAAAACTGTTTTTT,CATRGGMGEKLFF
TRBV7-2,.,TRBJ2-2,TRBD2,TGTGCCAGCAGCCCCCGGCTAGCGGGAGTTACCGGGGAGCTGTTTTTT,CASSPRLAGVTGELFF
TRBV7-2,.,TRBJ2-7,TRBD2,TGTGCCAGCAGCGGGACGGGGGGATACGAGCAGTACTTC,CASSGTGGYEQYF
TRBV7-8,.,TRBJ1-5,TRBD1,TGTGCCAGCACTAGGACAGGGGATCAGCCCCAGCATTTT,CASTRTGDQPQHF
TRBV14,.,TRBJ2-5,.,TGTGCCAGCAGCCCCCAGGCACCAACCGAAGAGACCCAGTACTTC,CASSPQAPTEETQYF